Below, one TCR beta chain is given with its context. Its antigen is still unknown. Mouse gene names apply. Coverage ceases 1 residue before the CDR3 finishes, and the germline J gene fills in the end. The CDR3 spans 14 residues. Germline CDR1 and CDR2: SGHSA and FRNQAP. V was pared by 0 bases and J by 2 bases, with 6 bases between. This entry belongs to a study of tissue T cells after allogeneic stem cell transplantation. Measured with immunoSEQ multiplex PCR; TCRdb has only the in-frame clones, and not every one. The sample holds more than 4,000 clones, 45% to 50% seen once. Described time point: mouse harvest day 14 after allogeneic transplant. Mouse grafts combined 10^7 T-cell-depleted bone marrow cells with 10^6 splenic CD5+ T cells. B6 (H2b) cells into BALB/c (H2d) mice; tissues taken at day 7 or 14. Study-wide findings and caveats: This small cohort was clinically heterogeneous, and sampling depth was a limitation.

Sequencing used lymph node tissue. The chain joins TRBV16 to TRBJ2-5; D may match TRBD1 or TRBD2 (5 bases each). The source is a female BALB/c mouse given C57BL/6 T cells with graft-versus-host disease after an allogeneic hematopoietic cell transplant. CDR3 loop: CASSLEGVQDTQYF. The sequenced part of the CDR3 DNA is TGTGCAAGCAGCTTAGAGGGGGTCCAAGACACCCAGTAC.